A selection of T cell receptor beta chains follows, all from one sample in a study of CD8 T cells in Susac syndrome. Each CDR3 protein gets one entry after TCRdb re-called the immunoSEQ multiplex PCR reads with MiXCR. Of hundreds of thousands of distinct CDR3 sequences in the sample, approximately 95% were seen once. The sequencing sample was made of CD4+ T cells from PBMCs. Every receptor here comes from a human donor with multiple sclerosis. Each CDR3 is given with its conserved first and last residue. The D gene is left open where the match is weak. Clone size is given for some rows only: seen once, a few or many times, or a class if the clone is expanded.

size	length	J	V	D	DNA	CDR3
-	12	TRBJ1-1	TRBV7-9	-	TGTGCCAGCAGGTCAACCGGGTCCGAAGCTTTCTTT	CASRSTGSEAFF
-	13	TRBJ1-5	TRBV4-2	-	TGTGCCAGCAGCCAAAATACCAATCAGCCCCAGCATTTT	CASSQNTNQPQHF
-	15	TRBJ1-2	TRBV19	-	TGTGCCAGTAGCTCTCTCGGGCAGGGGAACTATGGCTACACCTTC	CASSSLGQGNYGYTF
-	14	TRBJ1-2	TRBV12-3/TRBV12-4	TRBD1	TGTGCCAGCAGTGCAACAGGGGGAGGCTATGGCTACACCTTC	CASSATGGGYGYTF
-	14	TRBJ2-2	TRBV13	-	TGTGCCAGCAGCTTAGGTCCTACGTCTGGGGAGCTGTTTTTT	CASSLGPTSGELFF
once	13	TRBJ2-5	TRBV20-1	-	TGCAGTGCTCCAACTTCGTACCAAGAGACCCAGTACTTC	CSAPTSYQETQYF
-	17	TRBJ1-2	TRBV20-1	TRBD1	TGCAGTGCTAGCGCCACCGGGACAGGCGGAGCTAACTATGGCTACACCTTC	CSASATGTGGANYGYTF
-	16	TRBJ2-6	TRBV2	-	TGTGCCATCCTGGGCAAATCTGCCTCTGGGGCCAACGTCCTGACTTTC	CAILGKSASGANVLTF
-	13	TRBJ2-7	TRBV29-1	TRBD1	TGCAGCGCTGGCGGACAGGGCCCCTACGAGCAGTACTTC	CSAGGQGPYEQYF
once	15	TRBJ2-4	TRBV2	TRBD1	TGTGCCAGCAGTGTTGTAGGACAGGGGGCTAACATTCAGTACTTC	CASSVVGQGANIQYF
-	16	TRBJ2-1	TRBV20-1	-	TGCAGTGCTAGGGTCACTACAGGGATTACCTACAATGAGCAGTTCTTC	CSARVTTGITYNEQFF
-	12	TRBJ2-3	TRBV29-1	-	TGCAGCGTTGATAGGTTCACAGATACGCAGTATTTT	CSVDRFTDTQYF
once	15	TRBJ2-1	TRBV7-2	TRBD1	TGTGCCAGCAGCTACGGGACAGGGTCCTACAATGAGCAGTTCTTC	CASSYGTGSYNEQFF
-	17	TRBJ2-2	TRBV5-1	-	TGCGCCAGCAGCCCCGGCTATCATCCCTCCAACACCGGGGAGCTGTTTTTT	CASSPGYHPSNTGELFF
once	17	TRBJ1-5	TRBV24-1	TRBD1	TGTGCCACCAGTATCCGCAGGGGGCGGACGGTAGAGCAGCCCCAGCATTTT	CATSIRRGRTVEQPQHF
-	13	TRBJ2-5	TRBV3-1	-	TGTGCCAGCAGCCAAGGACGATCAGAGACCCAGTACTTC	CASSQGRSETQYF
-	15	TRBJ2-3	TRBV4-1	TRBD2	TGCGCCAGCAGCCCAGCGGGAGCCCTGACAGATACGCAGTATTTT	CASSPAGALTDTQYF
-	16	TRBJ2-4	TRBV20-1	TRBD2	TGCAGTGCTAGGGAATTCGTGGGAGGGTCCAAAAACATTCAGTACTTC	CSAREFVGGSKNIQYF
-	15	TRBJ2-3	TRBV19	-	TGTGCCAGTAGTATGGCCGGGATCGGCACAGATACGCAGTATTTT	CASSMAGIGTDTQYF
-	14	TRBJ2-6	TRBV20-1	-	TGCAGTGCTAGAGGGGGAACTGGGGCCAACGTCCTGACTTTC	CSARGGTGANVLTF
-	15	TRBJ2-7	TRBV27	TRBD2	TGTGCCAGCAGAGGGGCGGGACTAGGGGACTACGAGCAGTACTTC	CASRGAGLGDYEQYF
-	16	TRBJ2-2	TRBV7-9	TRBD2	TGTGCCAGCAGCCCACTAGCGGGAGAGGACACCGGGGAGCTGTTTTTT	CASSPLAGEDTGELFF
-	16	TRBJ1-1	TRBV3-1	-	TGTGCCAGCAGCCAAGACTCGACAGGCCTGAACACTGAAGCTTTCTTT	CASSQDSTGLNTEAFF
-	11	TRBJ1-1	TRBV5-4	-	TGTGCCACCATACGGGGCACTGAAGCTTTCTTT	CATIRGTEAFF
-	16	TRBJ2-7	TRBV4-2	TRBD1	TGTGCCAGCAGCCAAGCGGCAGGACAGGGCACCTACGAGCAGTACTTC	CASSQAAGQGTYEQYF
-	16	TRBJ2-4	TRBV27	TRBD2	TGTGCCAGCAGGAATCTCAGACTAGCGGGAGAATACATTCAGTACTTC	CASRNLRLAGEYIQYF
-	15	TRBJ2-7	TRBV20-1	TRBD2	TGCAGTGCTAGTATTGTGCCTAGCGGGAGCTACGAGCAGTACTTC	CSASIVPSGSYEQYF
-	16	TRBJ2-1	TRBV9	TRBD1	TGTGCCAGCAGCCCCACTCCGGGACAGGGGAGCAATGAGCAGTTCTTC	CASSPTPGQGSNEQFF
-	12	TRBJ2-7	TRBV5-1	TRBD2	TGCGCCAGCAGCTTGTCCGGGAGGGAGCAGTACTTC	CASSLSGREQYF
-	14	TRBJ1-4	TRBV5-1	TRBD1	TGCGCCAGCAGCAAGGGACAGTCTAATGAAAAACTGTTTTTT	CASSKGQSNEKLFF
-	14	TRBJ1-2	TRBV6-6	-	TGTGCCAGCAGTTACGGGGAGACGGGATATGGCTACACCTTC	CASSYGETGYGYTF
-	14	TRBJ2-7	TRBV2	-	TGTGCCAGCGTGGAGGGGGTGTTTGTTTACGAGCAGTACTTC	CASVEGVFVYEQYF
-	12	TRBJ1-1	TRBV7-9	-	TGTGCCAGCACCCGAGGGGGCACTGAAGCTTTCTTT	CASTRGGTEAFF
-	15	TRBJ2-1	TRBV7-9	TRBD2	TGTGCCAGCAGCTTCCTAGCGGGAGCTTACAATGAGCAGTTCTTC	CASSFLAGAYNEQFF
-	13	TRBJ2-7	TRBV6-1	-	TGTGCCAGCAGTGGAATTAGCTCCTACGAGCAGTACTTC	CASSGISSYEQYF
-	15	TRBJ1-4	TRBV12-3/TRBV12-4	-	TGTGCCAGCAGTATCTCTAGGACAACTAATGAAAAACTGTTTTTT	CASSISRTTNEKLFF
once	17	TRBJ1-2	TRBV9	-	TGTGCCAGCAGCACTCCCCGATGGGGGACAATTTTTGTGGGCTACACCTTC	CASSTPRWGTIFVGYTF
-	12	TRBJ2-1	TRBV20-1	TRBD1	TGCAGTGCAATCGACAGGGTCAATGAGCAGTTCTTC	CSAIDRVNEQFF
-	12	TRBJ1-1	TRBV29-1	-	TGCAGCGTTGATGGTATGAACACTGAAGCTTTCTTT	CSVDGMNTEAFF
few	15	TRBJ2-3	TRBV4-2	TRBD2	TGTGCCAGCAGCCGAGGACTAGCGGGAGGAGATACGCAGTATTTT	CASSRGLAGGDTQYF
-	14	TRBJ2-3	TRBV30	-	TGTGCCTGGATTCTTCGGGGTTCGGCAGATACGCAGTATTTT	CAWILRGSADTQYF
-	12	TRBJ2-1	TRBV2	-	TGTGCCAGCAGAGAGGACAGCAATGAGCAGTTCTTC	CASREDSNEQFF
-	14	TRBJ1-1	TRBV12-3/TRBV12-4	-	TGTGCCAGCAGACCGGGTCCCCGAACCACTGAAGCTTTCTTT	CASRPGPRTTEAFF
-	15	TRBJ2-1	TRBV11-2	-	TGTGCCGGGGCGCTAGCGCCCAGCTCCTACAATGAGCAGTTCTTC	CAGALAPSSYNEQFF
-	18	TRBJ2-3	TRBV3-1	TRBD2	TGTGCCAGCAGCCAAGAATCGCTAGCGGGAGCTTTTGCAGATACGCAGTATTTT	CASSQESLAGAFADTQYF
-	15	TRBJ2-1	TRBV7-3	TRBD1	TGTGCCAGCAGCTCCTCGACAGGGGTTTACAATGAGCAGTTCTTC	CASSSSTGVYNEQFF
-	15	TRBJ2-7	TRBV5-1	TRBD1	TGCGCCAGCAGCGTGTCCGGGACAGGGGTTACCGAGCAGTACTTC	CASSVSGTGVTEQYF
-	16	TRBJ1-2	TRBV12-3/TRBV12-4	-	TGTGCCAGCAGTTCCGGGATTACCTCGGCATACTATGGCTACACCTTC	CASSSGITSAYYGYTF
few	14	TRBJ1-2	TRBV2	TRBD1	TGTGCCAGCAGTGCGGGGACAGCTAACTATGGCTACACCTTC	CASSAGTANYGYTF
-	16	TRBJ2-7	TRBV29-1	-	TGCAGCGTTACCTTGTACTGGCAGGGGCCACCCTACGAGCAGTACTTC	CSVTLYWQGPPYEQYF
once	15	TRBJ1-1	TRBV5-1	TRBD1	TGCGCCAGCAGCACCACAGGGGGATCGTTCACTGAAGCTTTCTTT	CASSTTGGSFTEAFF
-	15	TRBJ1-5	TRBV19	-	TGTGCCAGTAGTGCTGGACGAGTGCCAGGTCAGCCCCAGCATTTT	CASSAGRVPGQPQHF
-	14	TRBJ2-3	TRBV5-1	-	TGCGCCAGCAGCTTGGCCCGGGACACAGATACGCAGTATTTT	CASSLARDTDTQYF
-	14	TRBJ1-4	TRBV20-1	-	TGCAGTGCTGGCCGGGACACCACCTCTTCGGAACTGTTTTTT	CSAGRDTTSSELFF
-	13	TRBJ1-5	TRBV4-1	-	TGCGCCAGCAGCCAAGATTTTGGCCAGCCCCAGCATTTT	CASSQDFGQPQHF
-	12	TRBJ1-2	TRBV9	-	TGTGCCAGCAGCGTAGGGGAGTATGGCTACACCTTC	CASSVGEYGYTF
-	13	TRBJ1-1	TRBV6-5	-	TGTGCCAGCAGTTACAGTGGGTCAGGCGAAGCTTTCTTT	CASSYSGSGEAFF
-	15	TRBJ2-5	TRBV5-1	-	TGCGCCAGCAGCGACCCGGGACCTTCGGCGGAGACCCAGTACTTC	CASSDPGPSAETQYF
-	13	TRBJ2-2	TRBV19	-	TGTGCCAGTCGGGCGGCGAACACCGGGGAGCTGTTTTTT	CASRAANTGELFF